These 7 T cell receptor beta chains were sequenced from one sample in a study of type 1 regulatory T cells. From the reads, TCRdb called clonotypes with MiXCR, one entry per CDR3 protein. The table has roughly 68,000 distinct CDR3 sequences, roughly 60% seen once. Their antigens are not known. Sequencing was performed on cultured T cells, either the whole culture or a sorted T cell fraction (not recorded which). The subset here: Tr1-enriched cell product generated in vitro against host alloantigens. The receptors originated from a human donor in good health.

V gene TRBV3-1 combines with J gene TRBJ2-5, with D possibly being TRBD1 (5 bases). CDR1 and CDR2 from the germline V gene are LGHDT and YNNKEL (reference sequence). CDR3 length: 14 amino acids. Trimming took 7 bases from V and 2 from J, leaving 14 bases between them. Here the CDR3 DNA reads TGTGCCAGCACTACGGACAAGAGGCAAGAGACCCAGTACTTC. Its protein is CASTTDKRQETQYF.

The chain couples TRBV5-1 to TRBJ2-1; 14 bases agree with TRBD2. This CDR3 is built from 20 residues. With 0 bases clipped from V and 0 bases from J, the junction kept 8 bases outside the gene matches. Germline assignment: CDR1 SGHRS and CDR2 YFSETQ. The CDR3: CASSLGPGLAGAPSYNEQFF. The CDR3, as DNA: TGCGCCAGCAGCTTGGGGCCGGGACTAGCGGGAGCCCCCTCCTACAATGAGCAGTTCTTC.

The chain is built from TRBV2 and TRBJ2-7, with 7 bases lining up with TRBD1. The CDR3 has 12 amino acids. Trimming at V came to 7 bases and at J to 3 bases, leaving 3 bases not matched to a gene. Germline values: CDR1 SNHLY, CDR2 FYNNEI. The CDR3 sequence: CASMNRGYEQYF. As DNA, the CDR3 is TGTGCCAGCATGAACAGGGGCTACGAGCAGTACTTC.

In this sample, this clonotype turned up a few times. The V gene is TRBV30, the J gene TRBJ1-1; unclear D gene. The CDR3 loop spans 13 amino acids. Between the trimmed V and J ends, which lost 3 bases and 7 bases, there was a span of 15 bases. CDR1 is GTSNPN, CDR2 SVGIG, per germline (reference sequence). The chain's CDR3 is CAWSIPNLDEAFF. The CDR3 DNA is TGTGCCTGGAGCATTCCTAACCTTGATGAAGCTTTCTTT.

The chain uses TRBV20-1 and TRBJ2-7; weak D call: TRBD2 (6 bases). CDR3 length: 16 residues. Trimming took off 0 bases at V and 3 bases at J, with 18 bases between the two ends. CDR1 DFQATT and CDR2 SNEGSKA come from the germline V gene (reference sequence). In nucleotides, the CDR3 is TGCAGTGCTAGAGAACCCGGGGGAGCGGGTGTCTACGAGCAGTACTTC. The encoded protein is CSAREPGGAGVYEQYF.

The gene calls are TRBV30 and TRBJ2-7, with a tentative D call TRBD2 (5 bases). Trimming pared 3 bases from V and 3 bases from J, leaving 12 bases between. Germline values: CDR1 GTSNPN, CDR2 SVGIG (reference sequence). There are 13 residues in the CDR3. The CDR3 loop reads CAWSGVKGYEQYF. The DNA of the CDR3 is TGTGCCTGGAGCGGGGTTAAGGGCTACGAGCAGTACTTC.

This clonotype was detected only a few times. The chain couples TRBV7-2 to TRBJ1-1, with D unresolved. CDR1 and CDR2 (germline): SGHTA, FQGNSA. V was shortened by 0 bases and J by 6 bases, with 5 bases between the two germline ends. The CDR3 has 12 amino acids. The DNA of the CDR3 is TGTGCCAGCAGCTTAGCGCGCGCTGAAGCTTTCTTT. Residues: CASSLARAEAFF.